This paragraph covers one T cell receptor beta chain sequence. The table came from immunoSEQ multiplex PCR; TCRdb's copy has only in-frame clones and leaves some out. Of about 230,000 clones in the sample, 84% were seen once. This sample is part of a study of blood T cell repertoires in COVID-19. Study at large: COVID-19 samples collected from the United States, Italy and Spain covered acute and convalescent phases.

The CDR3 contains 18 residues. The V end lost 0 bases, the J end lost 3 bases, and 20 bases lay between the germline ends. Germline CDR1 is LNHDA and CDR2 is SQIVND (reference sequence). Sequencing was carried out using peripheral blood. The rearrangement links TRBV19 to TRBJ1-1, with TRBD1 as a possible D gene (5 bases). This TCR was recovered from a man aged 35-49 years who had recovered from COVID-19. The CDR3 sequence is CASSIDGGYGALDTEAFF. The CDR3 DNA reads TGTGCCAGTAGTATAGATGGGGGGTATGGGGCTTTAGACACTGAAGCTTTCTTT.